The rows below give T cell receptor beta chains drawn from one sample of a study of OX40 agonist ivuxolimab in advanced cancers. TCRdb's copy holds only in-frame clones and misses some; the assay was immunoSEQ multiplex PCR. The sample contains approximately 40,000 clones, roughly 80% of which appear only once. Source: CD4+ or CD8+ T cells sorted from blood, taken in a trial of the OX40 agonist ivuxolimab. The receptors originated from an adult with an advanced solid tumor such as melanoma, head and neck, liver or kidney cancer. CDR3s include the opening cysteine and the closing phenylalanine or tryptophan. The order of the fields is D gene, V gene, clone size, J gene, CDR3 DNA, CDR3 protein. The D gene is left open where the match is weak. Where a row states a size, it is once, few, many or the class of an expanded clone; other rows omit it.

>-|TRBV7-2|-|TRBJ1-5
TGTGCCAGCAGCTCCTGGGGGCAGGGCAGCGGCAATCAGCCCCAGCATTTT
CASSSWGQGSGNQPQHF
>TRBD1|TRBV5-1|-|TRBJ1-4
TGCGCCAGCAGCTTGGGCGGTGGGACAGCTAATGAAAAACTGTTTTTT
CASSLGGGTANEKLFF
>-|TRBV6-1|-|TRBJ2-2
TGTGCCAGCAGTGCCACCGGCGCGAACACCGGGGAGCTGTTTTTT
CASSATGANTGELFF
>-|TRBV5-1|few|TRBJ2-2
TGCGCCAGCAGCTTTTTCGACACCGGGGAGCTGTTTTTT
CASSFFDTGELFF
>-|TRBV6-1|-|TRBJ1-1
TGTGCCAGCAGTGAAAGGAAGGGGATGAACACTGAAGCTTTCTTT
CASSERKGMNTEAFF
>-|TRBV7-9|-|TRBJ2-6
TGTGCCAGCAGCCCCCGTGGTTCTGGGGCCAACGTCCTGACTTTC
CASSPRGSGANVLTF
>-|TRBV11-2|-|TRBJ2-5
TGTGCCAGCAGTGGTTCAGAAAACCAAGAGACCCAGTACTTC
CASSGSENQETQYF
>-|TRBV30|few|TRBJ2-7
TGTGCCTGGAGTGTACTCCCGGGACCCGAGCAGTACTTC
CAWSVLPGPEQYF
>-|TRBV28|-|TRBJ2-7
TGTGCCAGCTCCCATTTCAACGAGCAGTACTTC
CASSHFNEQYF
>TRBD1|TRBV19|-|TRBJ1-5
TGTGCCAGTAGTATAGGGTGGGACAGGGGAAATCAGCCCCAGCATTTT
CASSIGWDRGNQPQHF
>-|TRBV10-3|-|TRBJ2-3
TGTGCCCAGGGTGACAGTGGGACAGATACGCAGTATTTT
CAQGDSGTDTQYF
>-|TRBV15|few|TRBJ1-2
TGTGCCACCAGCAGAGATCTGGGCGGGAACTATGGCTACACCTTC
CATSRDLGGNYGYTF
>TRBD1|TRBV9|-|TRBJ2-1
TGTGCCAGCAGCCCCGGACAGGGGGACTACAATGAGCAGTTCTTC
CASSPGQGDYNEQFF
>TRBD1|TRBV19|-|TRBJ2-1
TGTGCCAGTAGTCCAGACAGGGGCTACAATGAGCAGTTCTTC
CASSPDRGYNEQFF
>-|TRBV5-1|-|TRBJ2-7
TGCGCCAGCAGCTCTAGGACGGACCATTACTACGAGCAGTACTTC
CASSSRTDHYYEQYF
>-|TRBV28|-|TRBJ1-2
TGTGCCAGCGCCTATTGGGGGGTTGAGAACTATGGCTACACCTTC
CASAYWGVENYGYTF
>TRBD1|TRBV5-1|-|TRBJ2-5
TGCGCCAGCAGCTTGAGAGGGGACAGCCAAGAGACCCAGTACTTC
CASSLRGDSQETQYF
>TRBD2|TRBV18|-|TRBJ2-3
TGTGCCAGCTCACCCGCTAGCGGGAGGGCCGGAGATACGCAGTATTTT
CASSPASGRAGDTQYF
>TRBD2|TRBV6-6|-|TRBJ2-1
TGTGCCAGCAGTTACGGCGGGAGCTCCTACAATGAGCAGTTCTTC
CASSYGGSSYNEQFF
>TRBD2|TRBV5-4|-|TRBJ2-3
TGTGCCAGCAGCTTGGCCCTAGCGGGAGTCACGCAGTATTTT
CASSLALAGVTQYF